A single sample gave rise to the 6 T cell receptor beta chains below, sequenced in a study of blood T cell repertoires in COVID-19 (TCRdb year 2020). Libraries were prepared through the immunoSEQ multiplex PCR assay. TCRdb stores this immuneACCESS table with in-frame sequences only. Part of the clones is absent; in the studies checked, under half of the shortfall reflects unresolved V genes, and no reason is known for the rest. The sample contains roughly 400,000 clones, approximately 89% of them found a single time. Roughly 0.86% of the sample is taken by the ten largest. Sequenced material: PBMCs or T cells enriched from blood (not recorded which). These receptors came from a woman aged 40 to 50 who had been exposed to COVID-19.

This chain joins TRBV29-1 and TRBJ1-4; D not resolved. The CDR3 runs to 13 residues. V gave up 4 bases and J gave up 7 bases, with 13 bases separating them. Per the germline V gene, CDR1 is SQVTM and CDR2 is ANQGSEA. CDR3 sequence (DNA): TGCAGCGTTGCGCTCCGGGAGGGTGAAAAACTGTTTTTT. Translating it yields CSVALREGEKLFF.

V and J are TRBV12-1 and TRBJ2-7; TRBD1 is the table's D call and was not checked against the DNA. TRBV12-1 is termed a pseudogene. CDR3 size: 16 residues. The chain's CDR3 is CASSFVVRGCAYEQYF. The CDR3 nucleotides are TGTGCCAGCAGCTTTGTAGTCAGGGGTTGCGCCTACGAGCAGTACTTC.

This sequence joins TRBV5-6 and TRBJ1-1, with TRBD1 matching 7 bases. V trimming: 7 bases; J trimming: 4 bases; junction bases outside the gene matches: 16. The CDR3 covers 16 residues. Germline loops: CDR1 SGHDT, CDR2 YYEEEE. Here the CDR3 DNA reads TGTGCCAGCTCGCCGGATGCAGGGGGTTGGGGCACTGAAGCTTTCTTT. Amino acids: CASSPDAGGWGTEAFF.

This chain links TRBV7-9 with TRBJ1-3; 9 bases agree with TRBD1. Trimming removed 3 bases from V and 2 bases from J; junction bases left unmatched: 5. The CDR3 has 16 amino acids. CDR1 and CDR2 (germline): SEHNR, FQNEAQ (reference sequence). The CDR3 coding sequence is TGTGCCAGCAGCTTCCGGACAGGGGAAACTGGAAACACCATATATTTT. This translates into CASSFRTGETGNTIYF.

The chain employs TRBV2 and TRBJ2-5; the match to TRBD1 covers 10 bases. Germline values: CDR1 SNHLY, CDR2 FYNNEI. Trimming took 6 bases from V and 4 from J; bases not matched to a gene: 14. The CDR3 is made up of 17 amino acids. CDR3 in amino acids: CASRVVTGTGDRETQYF. CDR3 bases: TGTGCCAGCAGGGTAGTTACCGGGACAGGGGACCGAGAGACCCAGTACTTC.

The CDR3 protein is CASSYSSTSVGYNEQFF. The CDR3 bases are TGTGCCAGCAGTTACTCTTCTACTAGCGTCGGTTACAATGAGCAGTTCTTC. The chain recombines TRBV6-2 or TRBV6-3 with TRBJ2-1, with TRBD2 matching 7 bases. The germline CDR1 and CDR2 sequences are MNHEY and SVGEGT. V trimming: 0 bases; J trimming: 4 bases; junction bases outside the gene matches: 9. The CDR3 totals 17 residues.